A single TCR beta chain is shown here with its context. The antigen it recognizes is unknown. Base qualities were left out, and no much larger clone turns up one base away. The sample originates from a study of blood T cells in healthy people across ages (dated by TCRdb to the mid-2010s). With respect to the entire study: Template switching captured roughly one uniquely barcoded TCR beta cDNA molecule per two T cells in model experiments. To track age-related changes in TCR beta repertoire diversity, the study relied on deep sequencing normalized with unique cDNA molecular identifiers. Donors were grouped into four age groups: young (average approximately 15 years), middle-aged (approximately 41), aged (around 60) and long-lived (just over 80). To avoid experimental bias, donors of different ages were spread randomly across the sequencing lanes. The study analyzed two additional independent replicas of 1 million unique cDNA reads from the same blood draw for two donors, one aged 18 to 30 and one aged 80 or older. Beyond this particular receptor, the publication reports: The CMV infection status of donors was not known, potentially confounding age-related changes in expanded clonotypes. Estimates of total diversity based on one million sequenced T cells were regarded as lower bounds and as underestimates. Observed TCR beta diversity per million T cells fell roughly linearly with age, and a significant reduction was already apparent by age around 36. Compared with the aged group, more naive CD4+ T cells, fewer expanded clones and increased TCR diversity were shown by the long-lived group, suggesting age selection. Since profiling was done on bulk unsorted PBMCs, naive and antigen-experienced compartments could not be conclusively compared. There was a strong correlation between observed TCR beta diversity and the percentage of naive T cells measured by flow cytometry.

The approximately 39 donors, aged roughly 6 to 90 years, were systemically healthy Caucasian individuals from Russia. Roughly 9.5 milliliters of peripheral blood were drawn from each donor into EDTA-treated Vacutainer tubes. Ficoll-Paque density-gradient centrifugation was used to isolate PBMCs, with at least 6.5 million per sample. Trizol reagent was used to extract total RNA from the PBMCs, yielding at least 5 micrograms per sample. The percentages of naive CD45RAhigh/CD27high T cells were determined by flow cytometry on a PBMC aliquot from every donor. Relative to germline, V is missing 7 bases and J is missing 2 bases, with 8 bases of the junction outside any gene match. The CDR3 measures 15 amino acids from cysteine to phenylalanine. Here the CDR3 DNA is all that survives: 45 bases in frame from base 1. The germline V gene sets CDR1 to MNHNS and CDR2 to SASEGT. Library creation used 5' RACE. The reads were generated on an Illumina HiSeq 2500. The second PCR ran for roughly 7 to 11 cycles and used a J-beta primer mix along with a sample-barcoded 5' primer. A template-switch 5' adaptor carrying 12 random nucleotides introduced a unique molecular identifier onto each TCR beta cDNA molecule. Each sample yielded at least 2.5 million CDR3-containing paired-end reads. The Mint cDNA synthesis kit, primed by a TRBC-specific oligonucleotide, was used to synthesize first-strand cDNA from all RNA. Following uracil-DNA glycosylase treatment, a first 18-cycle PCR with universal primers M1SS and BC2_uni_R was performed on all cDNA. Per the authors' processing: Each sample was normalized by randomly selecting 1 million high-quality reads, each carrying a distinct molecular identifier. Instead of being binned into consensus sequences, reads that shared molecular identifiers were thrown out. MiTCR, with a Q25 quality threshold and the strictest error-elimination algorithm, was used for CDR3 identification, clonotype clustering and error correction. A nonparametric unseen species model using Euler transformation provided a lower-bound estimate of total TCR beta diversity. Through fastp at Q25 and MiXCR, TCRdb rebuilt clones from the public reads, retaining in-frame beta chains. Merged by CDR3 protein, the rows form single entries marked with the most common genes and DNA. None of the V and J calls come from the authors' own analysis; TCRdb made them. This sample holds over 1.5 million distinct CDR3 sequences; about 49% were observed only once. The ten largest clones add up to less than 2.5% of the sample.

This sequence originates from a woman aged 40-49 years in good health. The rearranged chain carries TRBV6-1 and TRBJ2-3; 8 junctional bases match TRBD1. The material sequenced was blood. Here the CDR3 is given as CASTQGAFLTDTQYF. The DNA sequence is TGTGCCAGCACCCAGGGGGCATTCCTCACAGATACGCAGTATTTT.